Below, one T cell receptor beta chain is given with its context. Antigen unknown. This sample was taken from a study of monozygotic twins with cystic fibrosis. Using immunoSEQ multiplex PCR, the repertoire was profiled, and TCRdb retains in-frame clones only, with some absent. The sample has some 17,000 clones, around 97% seen once; the top ten hold 0.62%. Study-level results: The repertoire was suggested to be naive-dominated, clonality median around 0.01. Age, concordance and disease severity did not associate with shared CDR3 numbers.

Trimming removed 8 bases from V and 2 bases from J, with 8 bases in between. Germline V gene data show CDR1 as MNHEY and CDR2 as SMNVEV (reference sequence). The CDR3 totals 12 residues. Sequencing was done on a sample of blood. The sequence was collected from a girl aged 2 to 9 with cystic fibrosis. V gene TRBV27 combines with J gene TRBJ2-3, with D tentatively TRBD2 (5 bases). The CDR3 DNA reads TGTGCCAGCGGAGGTGACACAGATACGCAGTATTTT. Protein sequence: CASGGDTDTQYF.